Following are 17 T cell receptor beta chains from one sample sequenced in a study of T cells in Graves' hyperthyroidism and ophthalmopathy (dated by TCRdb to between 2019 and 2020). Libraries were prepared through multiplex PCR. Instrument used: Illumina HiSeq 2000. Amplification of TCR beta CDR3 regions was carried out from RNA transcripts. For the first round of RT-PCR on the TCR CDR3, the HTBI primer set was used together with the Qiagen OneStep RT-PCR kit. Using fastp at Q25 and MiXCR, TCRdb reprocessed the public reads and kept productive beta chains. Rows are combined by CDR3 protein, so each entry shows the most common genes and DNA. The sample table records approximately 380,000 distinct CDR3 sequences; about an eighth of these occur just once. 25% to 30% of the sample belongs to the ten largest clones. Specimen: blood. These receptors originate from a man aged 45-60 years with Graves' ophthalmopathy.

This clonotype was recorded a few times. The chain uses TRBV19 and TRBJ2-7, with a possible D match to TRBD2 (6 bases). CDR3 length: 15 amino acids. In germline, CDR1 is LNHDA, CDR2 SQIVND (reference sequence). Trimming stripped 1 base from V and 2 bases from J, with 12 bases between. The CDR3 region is CASSIAGARAYEQYF. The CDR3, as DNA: TGTGCCAGTAGTATAGCGGGAGCAAGAGCCTACGAGCAGTACTTC. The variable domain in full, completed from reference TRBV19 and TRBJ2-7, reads DGGITQSPKYLFRKEGQNVTLSCEQNLNHDAMYWYRQDPGQGLRLIYYSQIVNDFQKGDIAEGYSVSREKKESFPLTVTSAQKNPTAFYLCASSIAGARAYEQYFGPGTRLTVT.

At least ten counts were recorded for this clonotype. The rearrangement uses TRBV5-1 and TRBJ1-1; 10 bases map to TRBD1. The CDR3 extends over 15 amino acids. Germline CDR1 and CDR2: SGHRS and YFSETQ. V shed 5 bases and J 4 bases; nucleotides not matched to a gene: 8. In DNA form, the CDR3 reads TGCGCCAGCAGGGCTGGACAGGGGGTGCGCACTGAAGCTTTCTTT. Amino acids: CASRAGQGVRTEAFF.

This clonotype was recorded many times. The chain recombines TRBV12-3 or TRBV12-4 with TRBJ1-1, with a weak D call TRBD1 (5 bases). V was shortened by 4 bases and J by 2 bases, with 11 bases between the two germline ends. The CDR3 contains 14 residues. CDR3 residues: CASSSQGGNTEAFF. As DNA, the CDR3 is TGTGCCAGCAGTTCCCAGGGAGGAAACACTGAAGCTTTCTTT.

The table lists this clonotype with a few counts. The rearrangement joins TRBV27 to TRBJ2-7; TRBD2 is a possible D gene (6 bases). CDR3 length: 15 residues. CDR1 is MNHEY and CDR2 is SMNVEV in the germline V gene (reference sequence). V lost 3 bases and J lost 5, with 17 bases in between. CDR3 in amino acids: CASSFSPLGEDEQYF. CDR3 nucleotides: TGTGCCAGCAGTTTTTCCCCCTTGGGGGAGGACGAGCAGTACTTC.

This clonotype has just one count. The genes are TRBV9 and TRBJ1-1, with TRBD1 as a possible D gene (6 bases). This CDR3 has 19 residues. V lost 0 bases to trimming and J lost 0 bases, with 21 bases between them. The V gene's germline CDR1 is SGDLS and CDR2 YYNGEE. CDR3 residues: CASSVDVPFRGRLNTEAFF. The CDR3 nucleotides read TGTGCCAGCAGCGTAGACGTTCCCTTCCGGGGGCGATTGAACACTGAAGCTTTCTTT.

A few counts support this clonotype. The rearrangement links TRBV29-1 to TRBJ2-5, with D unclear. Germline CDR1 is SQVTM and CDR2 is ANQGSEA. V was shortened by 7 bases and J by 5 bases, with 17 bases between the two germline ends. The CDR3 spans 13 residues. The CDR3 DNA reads TGCAGCGCCGGAGTGAGGTCGGATGAGACCCAGTACTTC. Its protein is CSAGVRSDETQYF.

CDR3 residues: CASSAATSYEQYF. CDR3 in DNA: TGTGCCAGTAGTGCGGCGACGTCCTACGAGCAGTACTTC. This sequence joins TRBV19 and TRBJ2-7; the D is unclear. Germline CDR1 LNHDA, CDR2 SQIVND (reference sequence). The CDR3 is 13 residues long. With 5 bases removed from V and 1 base from J, the gap between germline ends came to 9 bases.

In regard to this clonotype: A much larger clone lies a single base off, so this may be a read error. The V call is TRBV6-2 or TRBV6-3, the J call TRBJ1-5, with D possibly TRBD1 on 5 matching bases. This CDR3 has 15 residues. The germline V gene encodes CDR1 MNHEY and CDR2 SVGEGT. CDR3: CASSTGPYSNKPQHF. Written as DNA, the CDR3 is TGTGCCAGCAGCACGGGGCCTTATAGCAATAAGCCCCAGCATTTT.

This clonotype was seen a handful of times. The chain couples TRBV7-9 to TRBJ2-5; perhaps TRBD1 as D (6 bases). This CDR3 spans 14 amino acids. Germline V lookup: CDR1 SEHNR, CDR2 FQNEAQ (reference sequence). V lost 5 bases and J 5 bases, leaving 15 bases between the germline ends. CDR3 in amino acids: CASSVTGFGETQYF. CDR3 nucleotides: TGTGCCAGCAGCGTCACAGGGTTTGGGGAGACCCAGTACTTC.

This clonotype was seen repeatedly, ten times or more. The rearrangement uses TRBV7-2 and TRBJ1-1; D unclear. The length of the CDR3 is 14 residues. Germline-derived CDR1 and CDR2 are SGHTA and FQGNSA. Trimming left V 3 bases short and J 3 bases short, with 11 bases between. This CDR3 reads CASSLGPEDTEAFF. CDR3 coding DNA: TGTGCCAGCAGCTTGGGCCCCGAGGACACTGAAGCTTTCTTT.

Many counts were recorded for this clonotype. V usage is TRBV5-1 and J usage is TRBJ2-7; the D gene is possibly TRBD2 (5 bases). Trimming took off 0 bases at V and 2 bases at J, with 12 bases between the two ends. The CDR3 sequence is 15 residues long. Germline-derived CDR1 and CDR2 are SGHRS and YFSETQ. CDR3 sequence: CASSLGSAGTYEQYF. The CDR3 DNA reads TGCGCCAGCAGCTTGGGATCCGCCGGGACCTACGAGCAGTACTTC.

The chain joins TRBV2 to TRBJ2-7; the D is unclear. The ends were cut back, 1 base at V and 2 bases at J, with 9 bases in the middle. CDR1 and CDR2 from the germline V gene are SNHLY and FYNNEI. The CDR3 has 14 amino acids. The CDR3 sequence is CASSEGGITYEQYF. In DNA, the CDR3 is TGTGCCAGCAGTGAAGGGGGAATTACCTACGAGCAGTACTTC.

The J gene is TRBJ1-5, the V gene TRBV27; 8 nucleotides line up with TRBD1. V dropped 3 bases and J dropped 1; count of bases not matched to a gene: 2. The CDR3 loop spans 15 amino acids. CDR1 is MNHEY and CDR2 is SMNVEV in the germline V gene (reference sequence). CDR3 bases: TGTGCCAGCAGTTTGACAGGGGAGAGCAATCAGCCCCAGCATTTT. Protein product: CASSLTGESNQPQHF.

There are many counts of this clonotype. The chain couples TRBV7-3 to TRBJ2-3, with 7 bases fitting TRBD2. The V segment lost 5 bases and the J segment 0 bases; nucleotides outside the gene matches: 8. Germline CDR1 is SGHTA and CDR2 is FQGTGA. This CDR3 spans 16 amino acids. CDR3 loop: CASSPDGRPSTDTQYF. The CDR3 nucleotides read TGTGCCAGCAGCCCCGACGGGAGGCCAAGCACAGATACGCAGTATTTT.

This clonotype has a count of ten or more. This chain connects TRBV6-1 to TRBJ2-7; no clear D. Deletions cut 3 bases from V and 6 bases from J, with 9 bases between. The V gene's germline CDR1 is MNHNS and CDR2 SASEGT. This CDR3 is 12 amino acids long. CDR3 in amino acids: CASSEMGSEQYF. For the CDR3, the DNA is TGTGCCAGCAGTGAGATGGGTTCCGAGCAGTACTTC.

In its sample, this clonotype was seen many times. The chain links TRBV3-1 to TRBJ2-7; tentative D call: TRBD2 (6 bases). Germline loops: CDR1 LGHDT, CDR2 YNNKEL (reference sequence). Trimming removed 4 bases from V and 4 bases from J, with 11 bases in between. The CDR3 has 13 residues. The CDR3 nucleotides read TGTGCCAGCAGCCCGGGACTGAAATACGAGCAGTACTTC. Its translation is CASSPGLKYEQYF.

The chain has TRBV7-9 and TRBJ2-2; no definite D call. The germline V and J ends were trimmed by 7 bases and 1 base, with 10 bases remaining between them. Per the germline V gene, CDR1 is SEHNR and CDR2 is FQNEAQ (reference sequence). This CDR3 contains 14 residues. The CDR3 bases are TGTGCCAGCAAGCCGTCGGGGAACACCGGGGAGCTGTTTTTT. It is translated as CASKPSGNTGELFF.